These 26 T cell receptor beta chains share one sample of origin, sequenced in a study of OX40 agonist ivuxolimab in advanced cancers. The method was immunoSEQ multiplex PCR; TCRdb's version includes in-frame clones alone and lacks a portion of them. Of roughly 58,000 clones in the sample, roughly 87% are singletons; the top ten hold under 0.85%. Specimen: CD4+ or CD8+ T cells sorted from blood, collected in a trial of the OX40 agonist ivuxolimab. These receptors all come from an adult with an advanced solid tumor such as melanoma, head and neck, liver or kidney cancer.

The chain is built from TRBV6-1 and TRBJ2-2; D is unclear. V was clipped by 3 bases and J by 6 bases, with 8 bases between them. Germline V gene lookup returns CDR1 MNHNS and CDR2 SASEGT. The CDR3 loop spans 13 amino acids. The CDR3 loop reads CASSDSNPGELFF. The CDR3 DNA is TGTGCCAGCAGTGACAGTAACCCCGGGGAGCTGTTTTTT.

The chain combines TRBV9 with TRBJ1-1; D gene unclear. Per germline, CDR1 SGDLS and CDR2 YYNGEE. The ends were cut back, 1 base at V and 12 bases at J, with 16 bases in the middle. The CDR3 runs 13 residues. This CDR3 reads CASSVSPLAHTFF. CDR3 nucleotides: TGTGCCAGCAGCGTATCCCCCTTGGCGCACACTTTCTTT.

The rearrangement links TRBV5-1 to TRBJ2-7; D may be TRBD1 (6 bases). The V end lost 1 base, the J end lost 3 bases, and 11 bases lay between the germline ends. The germline CDR1 and CDR2 sequences are SGHRS and YFSETQ. The CDR3 covers 14 residues. In DNA form, the CDR3 reads TGCGCCAGCAGCTTGCCCGGGACACACTACGAGCAGTACTTC. Translated: CASSLPGTHYEQYF. Filled out from reference TRBV5-1 and TRBJ2-7, the complete variable domain reads KAGVTQTPRYLIKTRGQQVTLSCSPISGHRSVSWYQQTPGQGLQFLFEYFSETQRNKGNFPGRFSGRQFSNSRSEMNVSTLELGDSALYLCASSLPGTHYEQYFGPGTRLTVT.

V gene TRBV27 combines with J gene TRBJ2-4, with 7 bases that match TRBD1. Per germline, CDR1 MNHEY and CDR2 SMNVEV (reference sequence). The CDR3 extends over 16 amino acids. Trimming removed 3 bases from V and 0 bases from J; junction bases left unmatched: 5. CDR3 DNA: TGTGCCAGCAGTTTGAGGGGGCGACAAGCCAAAAACATTCAGTACTTC. It translates to CASSLRGRQAKNIQYF.

The genes are TRBV11-2 and TRBJ2-2, with 7 bases fitting TRBD2. Trimming removed 6 bases from V and 1 base from J; junction bases left unmatched: 8. Germline V gives CDR1 SGHAT, CDR2 FQNNGV. The length of the CDR3 is 16 residues. CDR3 DNA: TGTGCCAGCAGGATAACCCCTAGCGGGAACACCGGGGAGCTGTTTTTT. Its protein product is CASRITPSGNTGELFF.

This chain joins TRBV4-1 and TRBJ2-7; 14 bases line up with TRBD2. V dropped 4 bases and J dropped 4; count of bases not matched to a gene: 15. The CDR3 length is 19 residues. The germline V gene encodes CDR1 MGHRA and CDR2 YSYEKL. The CDR3 bases are TGCGCCAGCAGCCGGGCGAGGTCACCGGGACTAGCGGGGGATTACGAGCAGTACTTC. As protein: CASSRARSPGLAGDYEQYF.

The chain joins TRBV28 to TRBJ1-2; 12 positions match TRBD1. Trimming cost V 9 bases and J 8 bases; bases outside gene matches: 7. The CDR3 has 13 amino acids. Germline V gene sequence: CDR1 MDHEN, CDR2 SYDVKM. The CDR3 nucleotides read TGTGCCAGTTACCGGGACAGGGGGCAAGGCTACACCTTC. Translating it yields CASYRDRGQGYTF.

The chain carries TRBV19 and TRBJ1-1; unclear D gene. The CDR3 is made up of 16 amino acids. The germline V gene has CDR1 LNHDA and CDR2 SQIVND (reference sequence). V lost 4 bases to trimming and J lost 1 base, with 16 bases between them. CDR3 sequence (DNA): TGTGCCAGTAGTAGTCTGGGTGGCCTACGGAACACTGAAGCTTTCTTT. It codes for CASSSLGGLRNTEAFF.

The chain has TRBV6-1 and TRBJ1-3; D ambiguous. The germline V gene encodes CDR1 MNHNS and CDR2 SASEGT. The germline V and J ends were trimmed by 6 bases and 16 bases, with 16 bases remaining between them. The CDR3 covers 11 residues. The CDR3 region is CASRDSTRPYF. The DNA of the CDR3 is TGTGCCAGCAGGGATTCGACTCGACCGTATTTT.

The rearrangement uses TRBV19 and TRBJ2-1; D remains unclear. Germline V gene data show CDR1 as LNHDA and CDR2 as SQIVND (reference sequence). The CDR3 has 14 amino acids. The V and J ends lost 3 bases and 2 bases respectively, with 8 bases between them. The DNA for the CDR3 is TGTGCCAGTAGTATGACCAATACCTACAATGAGCAGTTCTTC. Residues: CASSMTNTYNEQFF.

CDR3 region: CASSEYGTGLYEQYF. CDR3 nucleotides: TGTGCCAGCAGTGAATACGGGACAGGGTTATACGAGCAGTACTTC. The chain uses TRBV25-1 and TRBJ2-7; TRBD1 matches at 9 bases. Unmatched junction bases numbered 4, after V lost 0 bases and J lost 4 bases. Germline CDR1 MGHDK, CDR2 SYGVNS. This CDR3 has 15 residues.

Notes on this clone: The junction differs from germline at one of its ends, possibly a read error. This chain links TRBV7-7 with TRBJ1-5, with TRBD1 matching over 9 bases. In germline, CDR1 is SSHAT, CDR2 FNYEAQ (reference sequence). This CDR3 comprises 15 residues. This CDR3 is CASSRKDRGYQPQHF. DNA of the CDR3: TGTGCTAGCAGCCGAAAGGACAGGGGCTATCAGCCCCAGCATTTT.

A single count supports this clone. The chain recombines TRBV7-2 with TRBJ1-2, with D perhaps matching TRBD1 (6 bases). With 5 bases removed from V and 8 bases from J, the gap between germline ends came to 18 bases. The CDR3 is made up of 14 amino acids. Germline V lookup: CDR1 SGHTA, CDR2 FQGNSA. CDR3 loop: CASSPGGRGGGYTF. The CDR3 nucleotides are TGTGCCAGCAGCCCTGGGGGCAGGGGTGGCGGCTACACCTTC.

This clone occurred once. The V gene is TRBV5-1, the J gene TRBJ1-3; 8 bases are a match to TRBD1. With V trimmed by 1 base and J by 3 bases, 3 bases remained unmatched. This CDR3 has 15 residues. The V gene's germline CDR1 is SGHRS and CDR2 YFSETQ. CDR3 in amino acids: CASSLQGAVGNTIYF. CDR3 nucleotide sequence: TGCGCCAGCAGCTTGCAGGGGGCGGTTGGAAACACCATATATTTT.

The chain carries TRBV4-1 and TRBJ1-5, with D possibly TRBD1 on 6 matching bases. The CDR3 totals 16 residues. The germline V gene has CDR1 MGHRA and CDR2 YSYEKL. Trimming pared 2 bases from V and 7 bases from J, leaving 18 bases between. CDR3 in amino acids: CASSQFGGGDNQPQHF. The CDR3 nucleotides read TGCGCCAGCAGCCAATTTGGTGGGGGCGATAACCAGCCCCAGCATTTT.

This clone has just one count. The V gene is TRBV6-1, the J gene TRBJ2-7; D may be TRBD1 or TRBD2 (6 bases each). Germline V lookup: CDR1 MNHNS, CDR2 SASEGT. This CDR3 spans 14 amino acids. V lost 6 bases, J lost 9 bases, and 21 bases lay in between. DNA of the CDR3: TGTGCCAGCAGCCTGGAGCTGGGGGGCTTCGGGCAGTACTTC. This gives the protein CASSLELGGFGQYF.

The chain employs TRBV6-6 and TRBJ2-1; 9 bases align to TRBD1. The CDR3 consists of 15 residues. The V gene end was trimmed by 4 bases and the J gene end by 5 bases; junction bases not matched to a gene: 6. Germline CDR1 is MNHNY and CDR2 is SVGAGI (reference sequence). The CDR3 is CASSLTGTGNNEQFF. The CDR3 DNA is TGTGCCAGCAGTTTAACCGGGACAGGGAACAATGAGCAGTTCTTC.

The chain joins TRBV10-3 to TRBJ2-1, with 15 bases matching TRBD2. V shed 2 bases, J shed 7 bases, and the junction held 3 bases outside the gene matches. The CDR3 contains 16 residues. Germline V gene lookup returns CDR1 ENHRY and CDR2 SYGVKD. CDR3 loop: CAISERTSGGVNEQFF. CDR3 sequence (DNA): TGTGCCATCAGTGAGCGGACTAGCGGGGGGGTAAATGAGCAGTTCTTC.

V is TRBV11-2 and J is TRBJ1-4; unclear D gene. V was pared by 4 bases and J by 8 bases, with 11 bases between. The length of the CDR3 is 13 residues. Germline assignment: CDR1 SGHAT and CDR2 FQNNGV. CDR3 sequence reads: CASSSRQVEKLFF. CDR3 coding DNA: TGTGCCAGCAGCTCTCGCCAGGTAGAAAAACTGTTTTTT.

This chain joins TRBV28 and TRBJ1-2, with D possibly matching TRBD1 (5 bases). Trimming took off 6 bases at V and 5 bases at J, with 25 bases between the two ends. This CDR3 comprises 17 residues. The V gene's germline CDR1 is MDHEN and CDR2 SYDVKM. Written as DNA, the CDR3 is TGTGCCAGCAGCCGAGGTCCGGACACCACGGGAAGGTATGGCTACACCTTC. Protein: CASSRGPDTTGRYGYTF.

The V and J genes are TRBV5-1 and TRBJ2-2; 7 bases are shared with TRBD2. CDR3 length equals 16 residues. Germline V lookup: CDR1 SGHRS, CDR2 YFSETQ. V lost 4 bases and J lost 6; bases outside the gene matches: 12. The CDR3 DNA sequence: TGCGCCAGCAGCCCATTAGGGAGGGCGAGGGCCGGGGAGCTGTTTTTT. Residues: CASSPLGRARAGELFF.

This chain connects TRBV19 to TRBJ1-5; D perhaps matches TRBD1 (5 bases). Germline V CDR1 and CDR2: LNHDA, SQIVND (reference sequence). This CDR3 contains 18 residues. Trimming shortened V by 9 bases and J by 3 bases, and 27 bases separated the two germline ends. CDR3 sequence: CASLAVPGGRDSNQPQHF. In DNA, the CDR3 is TGTGCCAGCCTAGCGGTCCCTGGGGGAAGAGATTCCAATCAGCCCCAGCATTTT.

The chain joins TRBV27 to TRBJ1-1, with D possibly matching TRBD1 (6 bases). This CDR3 has 13 amino acids. Germline CDR1 and CDR2: MNHEY and SMNVEV (reference sequence). The V end was cut by 6 bases, the J end by 1 base, with 9 bases between. CDR3 loop: CASSDRPNTEAFF. The CDR3 nucleotides are TGTGCCAGCAGCGACAGGCCGAACACTGAAGCTTTCTTT.

The genes are TRBV14 and TRBJ2-2; 10 bases map to TRBD1. V dropped 4 bases and J dropped 4; count of bases not matched to a gene: 6. This CDR3 has 16 residues. Germline assignment: CDR1 SGHDN and CDR2 FVKESK. The CDR3 nucleotides read TGTGCCAGCAGCCCCCGACAGGGGGCTAGCACCGGGGAGCTGTTTTTT. This encodes CASSPRQGASTGELFF.

The CDR3 coding sequence is TGTGCCAGCAGTGAAGGCGGGGCTGCCTACGAGCAGTACTTC. Its protein is CASSEGGAAYEQYF. This rearrangement joins TRBV6-1 to TRBJ2-7, with a weak D call TRBD2 (6 bases). V lost 1 base to trimming and J lost 2 bases, with 9 bases between them. Germline CDR1 is MNHNS and CDR2 is SASEGT. This CDR3 comprises 14 residues.

The chain employs TRBV5-1 and TRBJ1-2; 8 positions match TRBD1. V lost 1 base, J lost 5 bases, and 4 bases stayed unmatched. This CDR3 is built from 14 residues. Germline loops: CDR1 SGHRS, CDR2 YFSETQ. The CDR3 nucleotides are TGCGCCAGCAGCTTGTCAGGGGGCGGATATGGCTACACCTTC. This codes for CASSLSGGGYGYTF.